This is a list of T cell receptor beta chains from one sample in a study of early T cells in non-severe SARS-CoV-2 infection. In TCRdb, the 5' RACE reads were re-called with MiXCR into one record per CDR3 protein. The sample holds some 51,000 distinct CDR3 sequences, 14% to 15% seen once. Sequenced material: whole blood, taken at baseline. The receptors stem from an adult who was a healthcare worker with PCR-confirmed SARS-CoV-2 infection or an uninfected control (not recorded which). Each CDR3 is given with its conserved first and last residue. D genes are given only for firm matches. The size of a clone is reported for some rows only, either as once, few or many, or as a class for expanded clones.

V gene,clone size,J gene,D gene,CDR3 protein,CDR3 DNA
TRBV21-1,many,TRBJ2-7,.,CASSKANGAGHEQYF,TGTGCCAGCAGCAAAGCAAACGGTGCGGGGCACGAGCAGTACTTC
TRBV5-1,.,TRBJ1-1,.,CASSLGGEGTEAFF,TGCGCCAGCAGCTTGGGAGGTGAGGGCACTGAAGCTTTCTTT
TRBV5-1,few,TRBJ2-7,TRBD1,CASSAGDRGRREQYF,TGCGCCAGCAGCGCCGGGGACAGGGGGCGCAGGGAGCAGTACTTC
TRBV2,.,TRBJ2-7,.,CASSRTDTTSYEQYF,TGTGCCAGCAGTAGGACAGACACCACTTCCTACGAGCAGTACTTC
TRBV28,many,TRBJ2-2,.,CASSSRNSAGELFF,TGTGCCAGCAGTTCCCGAAACAGCGCCGGGGAGCTGTTTTTT
TRBV6-5,few,TRBJ2-7,TRBD1,CASSYRGGASYEQYF,TGTGCCAGCAGTTACAGAGGGGGCGCAAGCTACGAGCAGTACTTC
TRBV9,many,TRBJ1-1,TRBD1,CASSVEQGGISEAFF,TGTGCCAGCAGCGTAGAACAGGGGGGAATCTCTGAAGCTTTCTTT
TRBV2,many,TRBJ2-2,.,CASSVSTGELFF,TGTGCCAGCAGTGTGAGCACCGGGGAGCTGTTTTTT
TRBV7-3,.,TRBJ2-5,TRBD2,CASSSAGGYQETQYF,TGTGCCAGCAGCTCAGCGGGAGGGTACCAAGAGACCCAGTACTTC
TRBV7-9,.,TRBJ1-2,TRBD1,CASSLLGTGDGYTF,TGTGCCAGCAGCCTACTAGGGACAGGGGACGGCTACACCTTC
TRBV18,many,TRBJ2-3,TRBD1,CASSPLLGGAGNSDTQYF,TGTGCCAGCTCACCACTCCTAGGGGGCGCCGGAAACTCGGATACGCAGTATTTT
TRBV20-1,few,TRBJ2-7,.,CSAREGVPEQYF,TGCAGTGCTAGAGAGGGGGTGCCCGAGCAGTACTTC
TRBV6-1,many,TRBJ1-2,.,CASSVEYDYGYTF,TGTGCCAGCAGTGTGGAGTACGACTATGGCTACACCTTC
TRBV20-1,few,TRBJ1-1,.,CSASGGTNTEAFF,TGCAGTGCTAGTGGGGGAACGAACACTGAAGCTTTCTTT
TRBV20-1,.,TRBJ2-7,TRBD1,CSARAPPDREYF,TGCAGTGCTAGAGCCCCCCCGGACAGGGAGTACTTC
TRBV6-1,.,TRBJ2-3,.,CASTQLGRGLGVDTQYF,TGTGCCAGCACTCAACTGGGGCGGGGCCTGGGGGTCGACACGCAGTATTTT
TRBV3-1,.,TRBJ2-5,.,CASNLDAAGETQYF,TGTGCCAGCAACCTGGACGCAGCCGGGGAGACCCAGTACTTC
TRBV6-5,few,TRBJ2-7,TRBD1,CASRRQGAAYEQYF,TGTGCCAGCAGGAGACAGGGGGCAGCATACGAGCAGTACTTC
TRBV19,few,TRBJ2-1,TRBD2,CASSPRGLAGGTRTYNEQFF,TGTGCCAGTAGCCCGAGGGGACTAGCGGGGGGGACGAGGACCTACAATGAGCAGTTCTTC
TRBV28,.,TRBJ2-7,TRBD1,CASSPPGGPYEQYF,TGTGCCAGCAGCCCCCCAGGGGGCCCCTACGAGCAGTACTTC
TRBV24-1,.,TRBJ2-4,.,CATSDSTQGNDIQYF,TGTGCCACCAGTGATTCTACACAGGGTAATGACATTCAGTACTTC
TRBV6-1,.,TRBJ1-1,.,CASSELQVDTEAFF,TGTGCCAGCAGTGAATTACAGGTGGACACTGAAGCTTTCTTT
TRBV20-1,.,TRBJ2-5,TRBD2,CSARGTSGIETQYF,TGCAGTGCTAGGGGGACTAGCGGGATCGAGACCCAGTACTTC
TRBV20-1,.,TRBJ1-3,.,CSARWGPNTIYF,TGCAGTGCTAGGTGGGGACCCAACACCATATATTTT
TRBV29-1,few,TRBJ2-3,.,CSVDTDTQYF,TGCAGCGTTGACACAGATACGCAGTATTTT
TRBV7-9,.,TRBJ2-5,TRBD2,CASSFGTSGETSQETQYF,TGTGCCAGCAGCTTCGGGACTAGCGGGGAGACTTCCCAAGAGACCCAGTACTTC